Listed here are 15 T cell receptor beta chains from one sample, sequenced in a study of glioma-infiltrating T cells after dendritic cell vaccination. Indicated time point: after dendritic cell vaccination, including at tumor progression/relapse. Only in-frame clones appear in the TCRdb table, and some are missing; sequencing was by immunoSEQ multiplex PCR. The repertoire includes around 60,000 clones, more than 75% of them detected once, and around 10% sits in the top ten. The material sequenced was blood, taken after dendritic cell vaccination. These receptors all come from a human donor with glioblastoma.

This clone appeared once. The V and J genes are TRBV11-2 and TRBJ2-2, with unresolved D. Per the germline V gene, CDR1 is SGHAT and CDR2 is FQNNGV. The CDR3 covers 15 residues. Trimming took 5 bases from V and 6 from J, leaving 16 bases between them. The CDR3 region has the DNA TGTGCCAGCAGCCCCTATCCCGGGTTGGCCGGGGAGCTGTTTTTT. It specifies CASSPYPGLAGELFF.

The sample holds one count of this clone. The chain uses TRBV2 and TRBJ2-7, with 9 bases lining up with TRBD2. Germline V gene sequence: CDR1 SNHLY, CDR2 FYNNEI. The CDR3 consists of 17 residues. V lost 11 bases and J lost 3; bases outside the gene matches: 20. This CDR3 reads CASRPSGRASGVYEQYF. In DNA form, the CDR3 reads TGTGCCTCCCGCCCCAGTGGGAGGGCTAGCGGGGTCTACGAGCAGTACTTC. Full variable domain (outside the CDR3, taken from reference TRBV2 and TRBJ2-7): EPEVTQTPSHQVTQMGQEVILRCVPISNHLYFYWYRQILGQKVEFLVSFYNNEISEKSEIFDDQFSVERPDGSNFTLKIRSTKLEDSAMYFCASRPSGRASGVYEQYFGPGTRLTVT.

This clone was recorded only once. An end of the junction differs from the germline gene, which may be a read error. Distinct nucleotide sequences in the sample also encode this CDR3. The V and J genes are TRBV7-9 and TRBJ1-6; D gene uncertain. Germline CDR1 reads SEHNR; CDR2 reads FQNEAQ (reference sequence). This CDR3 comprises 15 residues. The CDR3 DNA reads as TGTGCCAGCAGCTCCTCCGGGATCAAAAATTCCCCCCTCCACTTT. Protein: CASSSSGIKNSPLHF.

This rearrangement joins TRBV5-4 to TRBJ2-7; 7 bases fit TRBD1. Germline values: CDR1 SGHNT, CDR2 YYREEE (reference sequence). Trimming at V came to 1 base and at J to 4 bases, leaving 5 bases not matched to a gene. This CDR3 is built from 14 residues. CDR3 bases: TGTGCCAGCAGCTTGAGAGGGGGCGGGTACGAGCAGTACTTC. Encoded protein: CASSLRGGGYEQYF.

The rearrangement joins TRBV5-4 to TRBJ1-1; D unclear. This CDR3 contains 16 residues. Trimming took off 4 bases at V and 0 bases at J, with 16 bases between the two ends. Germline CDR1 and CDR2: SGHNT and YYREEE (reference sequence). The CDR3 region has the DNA TGTGCCAGCAGCCGACTTTCCAGATCCATGAACACTGAAGCTTTCTTT. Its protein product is CASSRLSRSMNTEAFF.

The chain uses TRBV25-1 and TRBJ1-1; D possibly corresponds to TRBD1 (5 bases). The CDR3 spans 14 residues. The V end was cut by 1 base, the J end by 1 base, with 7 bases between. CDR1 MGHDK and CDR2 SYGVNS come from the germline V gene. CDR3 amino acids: CASSESTGNTEAFF. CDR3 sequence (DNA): TGTGCCAGCAGTGAATCTACAGGGAACACTGAAGCTTTCTTT.

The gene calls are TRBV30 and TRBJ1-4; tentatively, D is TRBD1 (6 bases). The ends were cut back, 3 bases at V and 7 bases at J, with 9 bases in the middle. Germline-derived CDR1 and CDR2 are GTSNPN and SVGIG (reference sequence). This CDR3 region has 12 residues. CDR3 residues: CAWSPRGEKLFF. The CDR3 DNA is TGTGCCTGGAGCCCCAGGGGTGAAAAACTGTTTTTT.

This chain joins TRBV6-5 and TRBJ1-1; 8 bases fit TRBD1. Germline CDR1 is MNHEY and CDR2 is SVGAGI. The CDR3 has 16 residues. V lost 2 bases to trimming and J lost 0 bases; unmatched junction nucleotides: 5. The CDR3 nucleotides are TGTGCCAGCAGTTACGCGATGACAGGGGTGAACACTGAAGCTTTCTTT. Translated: CASSYAMTGVNTEAFF.

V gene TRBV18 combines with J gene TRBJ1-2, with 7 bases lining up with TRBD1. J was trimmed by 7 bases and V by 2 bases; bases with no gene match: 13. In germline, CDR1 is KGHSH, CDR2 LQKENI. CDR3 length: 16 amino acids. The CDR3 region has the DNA TGTGCCAGCTCACCAAGAGGGGACAGACCTTTAAGTGGCTACACCTTC. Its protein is CASSPRGDRPLSGYTF.

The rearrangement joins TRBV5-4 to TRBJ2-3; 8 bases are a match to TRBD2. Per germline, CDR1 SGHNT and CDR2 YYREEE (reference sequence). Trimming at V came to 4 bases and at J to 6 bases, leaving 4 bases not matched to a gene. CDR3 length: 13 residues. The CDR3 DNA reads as TGTGCCAGCAGCGGGACTAGAGCGGATACGCAGTATTTT. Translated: CASSGTRADTQYF.

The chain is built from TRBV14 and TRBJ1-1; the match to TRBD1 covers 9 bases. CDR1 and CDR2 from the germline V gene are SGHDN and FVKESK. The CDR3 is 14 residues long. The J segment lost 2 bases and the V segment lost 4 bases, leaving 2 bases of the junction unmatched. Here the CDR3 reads CASSRDRVNTEAFF. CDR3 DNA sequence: TGTGCCAGCAGCCGGGACAGGGTAAACACTGAAGCTTTCTTT.

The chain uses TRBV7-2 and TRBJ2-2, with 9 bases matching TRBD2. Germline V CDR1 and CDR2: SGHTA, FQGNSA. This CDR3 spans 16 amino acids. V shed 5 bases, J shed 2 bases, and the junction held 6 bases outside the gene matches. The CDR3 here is CASSARLAANTGELFF. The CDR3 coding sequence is TGTGCCAGCAGCGCCCGACTAGCGGCCAACACCGGGGAGCTGTTTTTT.

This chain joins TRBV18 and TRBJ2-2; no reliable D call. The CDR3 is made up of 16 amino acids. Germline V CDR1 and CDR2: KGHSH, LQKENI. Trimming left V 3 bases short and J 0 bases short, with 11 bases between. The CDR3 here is CASSPPTKSNTGELFF. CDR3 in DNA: TGTGCCAGCTCACCGCCCACTAAATCGAACACCGGGGAGCTGTTTTTT. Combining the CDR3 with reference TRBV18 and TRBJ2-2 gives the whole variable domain NAGVMQNPRHLVRRRGQEARLRCSPMKGHSHVYWYRQLPEEGLKFMVYLQKENIIDESGMPKERFSAEFPKEGPSILRIQQVVRGDSAAYFCASSPPTKSNTGELFFGEGSRLTVL.

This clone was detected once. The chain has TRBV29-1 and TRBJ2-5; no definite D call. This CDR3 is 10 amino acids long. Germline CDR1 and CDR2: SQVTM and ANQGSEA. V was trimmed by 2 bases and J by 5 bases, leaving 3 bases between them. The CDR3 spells CSVESETQYF. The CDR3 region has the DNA TGCAGCGTTGAATCGGAGACCCAGTACTTC.

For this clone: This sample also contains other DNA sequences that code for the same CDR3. This chain's CDR3 is CASSLGAGGYEQYF. In DNA form, the CDR3 reads TGTGCCAGCAGCTTAGGGGCAGGGGGCTACGAGCAGTACTTC. This sequence joins TRBV11-2 and TRBJ2-7, with 7 bases lining up with TRBD1. The CDR3 is made up of 14 amino acids. Trimming cost V 1 base and J 3 bases; bases outside gene matches: 3. Germline CDR1 is SGHAT and CDR2 is FQNNGV.